This T cell receptor beta chain derives from a study of blood T cell repertoires in COVID-19. Individuals aged about 18 to 89 years were recruited from about two dozen US areas. Cohort allocation depended upon clinical history that participants reported. The CDR3 spans 14 residues. The V gene end was trimmed by 2 bases and the J gene end by 15 bases; junction bases not matched to a gene: 8. Germline values: CDR1 MNHEY, CDR2 SVGAGI. Original analysis: Scientists estimated how many nucleated cells there were by amplifying reference gene primers. Using immunoSEQ multiplex PCR, the repertoire was profiled, and TCRdb retains in-frame clones only, with some absent. The D gene and trimming were derived from the DNA, and the V and J assignments and clone size from that table. The repertoire holds approximately 53,000 clones, with about 72% as singletons.

Sequencing was performed on PBMCs or T cells enriched from blood (not recorded which). The TCR sequence derives from a woman aged 45-60 years with acute COVID-19. The chain recombines TRBV6-5 with TRBJ1-6, with 9 bases matching TRBD1. The CDR3 reads CASSYTPDRGVLHF. Here the CDR3 DNA reads TGTGCCAGCAGTTACACACCGGACAGGGGAGTCCTCCACTTT.